A single sample is the source of the 14 T cell receptor beta chains below, sequenced in a study of cytomegalovirus exposure and HLA in healthy donors. PCR employed 60 Vbeta and 13 Jbeta primers. The protocol was immunoSEQ multiplex PCR, while the TCRdb copy is restricted to in-frame clones and leaves out a portion. This table has 90,000 to 120,000 clones, about 9.4% appearing once. The sequencing input was PBMCs. The origin of the receptors is a man aged 35-49 years in good health and CMV-seropositive.

J is TRBJ2-2 and V is TRBV5-1, with 7 bases fitting TRBD1. Per the germline V gene, CDR1 is SGHRS and CDR2 is YFSETQ. The V segment lost 8 bases and the J segment 6 bases; nucleotides outside the gene matches: 13. The CDR3 covers 15 residues. CDR3 coding DNA: TGCGCCAGTCGGACAGGTAGGGACCTGTCCGGGGAGCTGTTTTTT. Encoded protein: CASRTGRDLSGELFF.

The table lists this clone with a few counts. This chain joins TRBV19 and TRBJ1-4; D perhaps matches TRBD1 (5 bases). CDR3 length: 12 amino acids. Germline values: CDR1 LNHDA, CDR2 SQIVND (reference sequence). Trimming shortened V by 6 bases and J by 7 bases, and 9 bases separated the two germline ends. The CDR3 DNA reads as TGTGCCAGTAGGACAGTCAGTGAAAAACTGTTTTTT. Its protein product is CASRTVSEKLFF.

The CDR3 DNA sequence: TGTGCCAGCAGGGGAAGCGGCCCCCTGACCAAAAACATTCAGTACTTC. It yields the protein CASRGSGPLTKNIQYF. The chain is built from TRBV27 and TRBJ2-4; perhaps TRBD2 as D (5 bases). Germline V gene sequence: CDR1 MNHEY, CDR2 SMNVEV (reference sequence). The V and J ends lost 6 bases and 2 bases respectively, with 17 bases between them. The CDR3 has 16 amino acids.

This clone was seen a few times. The V gene is TRBV6-1, the J gene TRBJ1-1, with D possibly TRBD1 on 5 matching bases. The germline V gene has CDR1 MNHNS and CDR2 SASEGT. CDR3 size: 15 residues. The germline V and J ends were trimmed by 4 bases and 4 bases, with 16 bases remaining between them. The CDR3 reads CASSVGGAKGTEAFF. CDR3 nucleotides: TGTGCCAGCAGTGTCGGAGGGGCGAAGGGCACTGAAGCTTTCTTT.

In DNA, the CDR3 is TGTGCCAGCTTTCGACTAGCGGGAGACCATGAGCAGTTCTTC. Its translation: CASFRLAGDHEQFF. The chain is built from TRBV2 and TRBJ2-1; 12 bases fit TRBD2. V lost 8 bases and J lost 8; bases outside the gene matches: 7. This CDR3 is 14 amino acids long. Germline values: CDR1 SNHLY, CDR2 FYNNEI.

This clone showed up just a few times. The rearrangement joins TRBV6-5 to TRBJ2-5; TRBD2 agrees at 8 bases. J lost 0 bases, V lost 2 bases, and 2 bases had no gene match. The germline V gene encodes CDR1 MNHEY and CDR2 SVGAGI. The CDR3 runs 15 residues. The CDR3: CASSYTGGNQETQYF. In nucleotides, the CDR3 is TGTGCCAGCAGTTACACGGGAGGGAACCAAGAGACCCAGTACTTC.

This chain uses TRBV5-6 with TRBJ2-1, with no clear D. The germline V gene encodes CDR1 SGHDT and CDR2 YYEEEE. The V end lost 1 base, the J end lost 10 bases, and 6 bases lay between the germline ends. The CDR3 runs 11 residues. This CDR3 is CASSLRQEQFF. The CDR3 DNA reads as TGTGCCAGCAGCTTGAGACAAGAGCAGTTCTTC.

There are a few counts of this clone. J is TRBJ2-2 and V is TRBV7-9; 8 positions match TRBD2. CDR1 is SEHNR and CDR2 is FQNEAQ in the germline V gene (reference sequence). The CDR3 sequence is 16 residues long. J was trimmed by 1 base and V by 4 bases; bases with no gene match: 5. The CDR3 loop reads CASSSDTSGNTGELFF. The CDR3 DNA reads as TGTGCCAGCAGCTCTGACACTAGCGGGAACACCGGGGAGCTGTTTTTT.

The V and J genes are TRBV23-1 and TRBJ1-5, with D hard to call. TRBV23-1 is designated an ORF whose function remains uncertain. V gave up 4 bases and J gave up 9 bases, with 16 bases separating them. This CDR3 is 14 amino acids long. CDR3 residues: CASSRRGACSPQHF. CDR3 bases: TGCGCCAGCAGTCGCCGCGGTGCCTGTTCGCCCCAGCATTTT.

The chain recombines TRBV5-1 with TRBJ2-5; 8 bases agree with TRBD1. The CDR3 contains 13 residues. With 0 bases clipped from V and 5 bases from J, the junction kept 0 bases outside the gene matches. In germline, CDR1 is SGHRS, CDR2 YFSETQ. CDR3 DNA sequence: TGCGCCAGCAGCTTGGGACAGGGGGAGACCCAGTACTTC. As protein: CASSLGQGETQYF.

The chain links TRBV2 to TRBJ2-7; 12 positions match TRBD2. The length of the CDR3 is 15 residues. V lost 6 bases, J lost 5 bases, and 8 bases stayed unmatched. Germline CDR1 SNHLY, CDR2 FYNNEI. The DNA for the CDR3 is TGTGCCAGCAGGGCCCCTAGCGGGAGGGCCCACGAGCAGTACTTC. Its protein is CASRAPSGRAHEQYF.

The rearrangement uses TRBV9 and TRBJ2-7; 7 nucleotides agree with TRBD1. Germline loops: CDR1 SGDLS, CDR2 YYNGEE. This CDR3 spans 15 amino acids. J was trimmed by 4 bases and V by 0 bases; bases with no gene match: 7. The CDR3 protein is CASSVDAGGTYEQYF. In nucleotides, the CDR3 is TGTGCCAGCAGCGTAGATGCAGGGGGAACTTACGAGCAGTACTTC.

Only a few counts were recorded for this clone. The chain uses TRBV7-3 and TRBJ2-5, with D unresolved. Germline CDR1 is SGHTA and CDR2 is FQGTGA. The CDR3 contains 11 residues. Deletions cut 6 bases from V and 5 bases from J, with 7 bases between. As DNA, the CDR3 is TGTGCCAGCAGTTCCGGGGAGACCCAGTACTTC. Amino acid sequence: CASSSGETQYF.

The genes are TRBV29-1 and TRBJ2-1; 7 nucleotides line up with TRBD2. Trimming cost V 8 bases and J 4 bases; bases outside gene matches: 17. The germline gives CDR1 SQVTM, CDR2 ANQGSEA. The length of the CDR3 is 16 residues. The CDR3 DNA sequence: TGCAGCTTTTTATTCCGGGACTATCCCTCTTACAATGAGCAGTTCTTC. Its protein is CSFLFRDYPSYNEQFF.